The T cell receptor (beta chain) described here comes from a study of beta chain features in type 1 diabetes. The wider study: What patients shared with healthy donors was a similar profile of age, gender and cell yields.

Each of the CD4+ naive, central memory, regulatory and stem cell-like memory populations was sorted via CD45RO/CCR7/CD25/CD127/CD95/CD27. Purities over 95% were achieved in all sorted populations. V was clipped by 1 base and J by 1 base; unmatched bases: 4. The CDR3 totals 17 residues. From germline, CDR1 is SQVTM and CDR2 ANQGSEA. The isolated RNA, all of it, was reverse transcribed, so expressed TCRB transcripts were what got sequenced. Repertoires were generated with immunoSEQ multiplex PCR, while TCRdb's copy carries only in-frame clones and drops some. Here the sample spans approximately 470,000 clones, approximately 30% being singletons. Concerning this clone: No antigen is known for it.

The study, taken as a whole, reports: A definitive answer on HLA type influencing TCRB rearrangement was not reached here.

This rearrangement joins TRBV29-1 to TRBJ2-2, with 12 bases matching TRBD2. This TCR came from a man aged 18-30 years in good health. What was sequenced was naive CD4+ T cells from blood. CDR3 nucleotides: TGCAGCGTTGAAGCTAGCGGGAGGGCTCGGAACACCGGGGAGCTGTTTTTT. Amino acid sequence: CSVEASGRARNTGELFF.